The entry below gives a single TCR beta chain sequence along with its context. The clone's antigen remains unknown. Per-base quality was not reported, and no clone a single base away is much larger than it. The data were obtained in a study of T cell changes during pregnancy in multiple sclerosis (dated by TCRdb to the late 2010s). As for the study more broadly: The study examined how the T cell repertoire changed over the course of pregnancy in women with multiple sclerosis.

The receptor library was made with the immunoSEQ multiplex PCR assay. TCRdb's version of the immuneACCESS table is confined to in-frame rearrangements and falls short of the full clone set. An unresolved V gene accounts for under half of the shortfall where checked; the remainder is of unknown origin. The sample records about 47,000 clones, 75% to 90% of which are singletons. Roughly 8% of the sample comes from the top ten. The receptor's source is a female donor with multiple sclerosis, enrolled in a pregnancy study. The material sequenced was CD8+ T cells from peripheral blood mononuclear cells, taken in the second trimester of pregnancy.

The CDR3 in this case is CASSEALERGFEAFF. The bases read TGTGCCAGCAGTGAAGCGCTTGAGAGAGGGTTTGAAGCTTTCTTT. The rearrangement combines TRBV6-1 with TRBJ1-1; no D segment can be confidently identified. Cut back by 0 bases and 7 bases, the V and J ends lie 15 bases apart. According to the germline V gene, CDR1 reads MNHNS and CDR2 reads SASEGT. The CDR3 runs 15 amino acids, cysteine and phenylalanine included. Of all the DNA, just the CDR3 is kept, 45 bases in frame from base 1.